This TCR beta chain comes out of a study of blood T cell repertoires in COVID-19. The V gene's germline CDR1 is MNHNY and CDR2 SVGAGI (reference sequence). V dropped 2 bases and J dropped 3 bases, with 8 bases sitting between them. The CDR3 covers 14 residues. Libraries were prepared by immunoSEQ multiplex PCR; TCRdb keeps only in-frame clonotypes and omits some of them. Of under 200,000 clones in the sample, 65% to 85% are singletons; the top ten hold roughly 3%. The sample consisted of peripheral blood. This sequence was found in a human donor with acute or convalescent COVID-19. The donor label of this sample is uncertain. The gene calls are TRBV6-6 and TRBJ2-1, with a possible D match to TRBD1 (5 bases). CDR3 sequence (DNA): TGTGCCAGCAGTTACAAACAGGACTACAATGAGCAGTTCTTC. Translating gives CASSYKQDYNEQFF.